These 7 T cell receptor beta chains originate from one sample sequenced in a study of early T cells in non-severe SARS-CoV-2 infection. MiXCR, run by TCRdb on the 5' RACE reads, gives a single entry per CDR3 protein. Of about 68,000 distinct CDR3 sequences in the sample, 10% to 15% were seen once. Sequencing used whole blood. The receptors were gathered from an adult who was a healthcare worker with PCR-confirmed SARS-CoV-2 infection or an uninfected control (not recorded which).

This clonotype was seen ten or more times. The rearrangement uses TRBV11-2 and TRBJ2-7; tentatively, D is TRBD1 or TRBD2 (6 bases each). Germline CDR1 is SGHAT and CDR2 is FQNNGV. The V end lost 6 bases, the J end lost 3 bases, and 24 bases lay between the germline ends. The CDR3 covers 17 residues. The CDR3 bases are TGTGCCAGCAGGAGACAGGCCCCCCAAGCGGGCCTCTACGAGCAGTACTTC. Its translation: CASRRQAPQAGLYEQYF.

The sample holds many counts of this clonotype. This chain connects TRBV29-1 to TRBJ2-1; D unclear. Germline V lookup: CDR1 SQVTM, CDR2 ANQGSEA. V lost 4 bases to trimming and J lost 7 bases, with 8 bases between them. The CDR3 covers 11 residues. CDR3 DNA: TGCAGCGTTGTAGTGGGGAATGAGCAGTTCTTC. It is translated as CSVVVGNEQFF.

The V call is TRBV6-6, the J call TRBJ2-7; 10 bases are shared with TRBD1. Trimming at V came to 5 bases and at J to 2 bases, leaving 6 bases not matched to a gene. Germline-derived CDR1 and CDR2 are MNHNY and SVGAGI (reference sequence). The CDR3 has 15 residues. The chain's CDR3 is CASSAGQGVPYEQYF. CDR3 DNA sequence: TGTGCCAGCAGTGCAGGACAGGGGGTCCCCTACGAGCAGTACTTC.

This clonotype was counted many times. The V gene is TRBV25-1, the J gene TRBJ1-4, with no clear D. The length of the CDR3 is 13 residues. CDR1 is MGHDK and CDR2 is SYGVNS in the germline V gene. V was shortened by 2 bases and J by 4 bases, with 5 bases between the two germline ends. The CDR3 protein is CASSEGYNEKLFF. In DNA form, the CDR3 reads TGTGCCAGCAGTGAAGGCTATAATGAAAAACTGTTTTTT.

This clonotype occurred a few times. V and J are TRBV14 and TRBJ2-7; 8 nucleotides align to TRBD1. Trimming took 5 bases from V and 2 from J; bases not matched to a gene: 5. The CDR3 is 14 amino acids. From germline, CDR1 is SGHDN and CDR2 FVKESK. This CDR3 reads CASSEDRAPYEQYF. The CDR3 region has the DNA TGTGCCAGCAGCGAGGACAGGGCCCCCTACGAGCAGTACTTC.

This clonotype was found many times. The chain combines TRBV6-2 or TRBV6-3 with TRBJ1-1; D remains unclear. Germline CDR1 MNHEY, CDR2 SVGEGT. V was pared by 4 bases and J by 6 bases, with 12 bases between. This CDR3 has 13 amino acids. Here the CDR3 reads CASSSLGRAEAFF. CDR3 nucleotides: TGTGCCAGCAGTTCCTTGGGAAGGGCTGAAGCTTTCTTT.

This clonotype was detected a few times. The genes are TRBV7-9 and TRBJ2-7, with D maybe TRBD2 (6 bases). Looked up from germline, CDR1 is SEHNR and CDR2 is FQNEAQ (reference sequence). This CDR3 is 14 amino acids long. Trimming stripped 4 bases from V and 2 bases from J, with 12 bases between. This CDR3 reads CASSSSGGPYEQYF. CDR3 nucleotides: TGTGCCAGCAGCTCCTCCGGGGGACCCTACGAGCAGTACTTC.